This TCR beta chain derives from a study of a mutant IDH1 vaccine in newly diagnosed glioma. Time point: baseline, week 1 (first vaccination visit). As for treatment: pre-vaccination baseline after standard-of-care therapy. Donor diagnoses consisted of new WHO grade 3 or 4 IDH1-mutant, ATRX-lost astrocytomas. The table came from immunoSEQ multiplex PCR; TCRdb's copy has only in-frame clones and leaves some out. The sample yields tens of thousands of clones, roughly 87% seen once. V dropped 4 bases and J dropped 0 bases, with 11 bases sitting between them. The CDR3 length is 15 residues. CDR1 is LGHNA, CDR2 YNFKEQ, per germline.

The chain employs TRBV4-2 and TRBJ2-3, with TRBD1 as a possible D gene (6 bases). The starting material was PBMCs, obtained from a glioma patient treated with radiotherapy, temozolomide or both. This TCR derives from a man aged 40-50 years with glioma. Some clones in this sample may be carry-over from other donors' samples. The CDR3 region has the DNA TGTGCCAGCAGCCGACAGGAACCAAGCACAGATACGCAGTATTTT. Amino acids: CASSRQEPSTDTQYF.